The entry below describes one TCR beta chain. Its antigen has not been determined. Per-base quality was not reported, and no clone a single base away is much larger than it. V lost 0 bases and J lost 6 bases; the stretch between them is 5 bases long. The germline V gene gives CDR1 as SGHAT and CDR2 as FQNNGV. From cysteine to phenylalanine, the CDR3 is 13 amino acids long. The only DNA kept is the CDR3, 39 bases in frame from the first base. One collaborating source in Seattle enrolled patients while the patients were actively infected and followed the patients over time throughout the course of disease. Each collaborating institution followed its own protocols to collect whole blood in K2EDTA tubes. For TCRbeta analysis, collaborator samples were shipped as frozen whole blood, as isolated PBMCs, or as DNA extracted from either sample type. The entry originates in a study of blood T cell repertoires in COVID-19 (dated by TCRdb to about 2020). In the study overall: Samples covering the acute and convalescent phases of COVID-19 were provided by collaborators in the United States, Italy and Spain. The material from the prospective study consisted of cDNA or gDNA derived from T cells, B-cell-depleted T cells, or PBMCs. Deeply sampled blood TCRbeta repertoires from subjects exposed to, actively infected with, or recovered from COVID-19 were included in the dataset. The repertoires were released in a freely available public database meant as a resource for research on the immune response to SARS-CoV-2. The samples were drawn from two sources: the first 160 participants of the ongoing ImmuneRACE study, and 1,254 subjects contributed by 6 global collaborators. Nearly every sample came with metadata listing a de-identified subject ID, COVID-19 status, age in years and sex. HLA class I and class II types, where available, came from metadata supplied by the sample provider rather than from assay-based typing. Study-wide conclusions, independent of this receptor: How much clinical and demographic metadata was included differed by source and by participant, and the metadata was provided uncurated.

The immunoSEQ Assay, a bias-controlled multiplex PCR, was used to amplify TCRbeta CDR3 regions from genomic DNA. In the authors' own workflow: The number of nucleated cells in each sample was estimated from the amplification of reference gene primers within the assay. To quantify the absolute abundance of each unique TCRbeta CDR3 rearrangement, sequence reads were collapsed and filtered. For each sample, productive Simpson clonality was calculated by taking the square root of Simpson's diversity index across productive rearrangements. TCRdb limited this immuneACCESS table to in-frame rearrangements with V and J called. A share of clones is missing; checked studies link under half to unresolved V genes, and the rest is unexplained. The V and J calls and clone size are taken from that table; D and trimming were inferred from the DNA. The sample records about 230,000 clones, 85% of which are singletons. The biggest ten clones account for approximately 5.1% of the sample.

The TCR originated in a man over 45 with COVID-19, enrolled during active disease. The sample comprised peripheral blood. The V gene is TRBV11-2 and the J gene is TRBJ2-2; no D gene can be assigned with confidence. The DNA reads TGTGCCAGCAGCTTAGAACGAGCCGGGGAGCTGTTTTTT. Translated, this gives CASSLERAGELFF.